Shown below are 29 T cell receptor beta chains from a single sample sequenced in a study of T cell responses to AZD1222 COVID-19 vaccine. Libraries were prepared by immunoSEQ multiplex PCR; TCRdb keeps only in-frame clonotypes and omits some of them. Its table lists about 140,000 clones. Sequenced: peripheral blood. Receptor source: an adult in good health.

The genes are TRBV6-1 and TRBJ1-1; no definite D call. In germline, CDR1 is MNHNS, CDR2 SASEGT. CDR3 length: 14 amino acids. Trimming left V 3 bases short and J 1 base short, with 9 bases between. CDR3 sequence: CASSEGWENTEAFF. Here the CDR3 DNA reads TGTGCCAGCAGTGAGGGGTGGGAGAACACTGAAGCTTTCTTT.

V and J are TRBV5-1 and TRBJ1-5; 10 bases agree with TRBD1. Germline CDR1 SGHRS, CDR2 YFSETQ. J lost 6 bases, V lost 4 bases, and 7 bases had no gene match. The CDR3 runs to 15 residues. CDR3 DNA sequence: TGCGCCAGCAGCCTTACCGGGACAGGGGCTCAGCCCCAGCATTTT. It translates to CASSLTGTGAQPQHF.

V usage is TRBV29-1 and J usage is TRBJ1-1, with 7 bases fitting TRBD1. V lost 5 bases, J lost 0 bases, and 3 bases stayed unmatched. The CDR3 loop spans 13 amino acids. CDR1 is SQVTM and CDR2 is ANQGSEA in the germline V gene. This CDR3 reads CSVRGQLNTEAFF. The CDR3, as DNA: TGCAGCGTTAGGGGACAGCTGAACACTGAAGCTTTCTTT. Drawing the rest from reference TRBV29-1 and TRBJ1-1, the complete variable domain is SAVISQKPSRDICQRGTSLTIQCQVDSQVTMMFWYRQQPGQSLTLIATANQGSEATYESGFVIDKFPISRPNLTFSTLTVSNMSPEDSSIYLCSVRGQLNTEAFFGQGTRLTVV.

The chain carries TRBV18 and TRBJ2-2; D unresolved. V lost 6 bases, J lost 0 bases, and 11 bases lay in between. Germline V lookup: CDR1 KGHSH, CDR2 LQKENI. The CDR3 is 15 residues long. The CDR3 sequence is CASSPWSTNTGELFF. CDR3 DNA sequence: TGTGCCAGCTCCCCCTGGTCTACGAACACCGGGGAGCTGTTTTTT. Looking up the rest from reference TRBV18 and TRBJ2-2 gives the full variable domain: NAGVMQNPRHLVRRRGQEARLRCSPMKGHSHVYWYRQLPEEGLKFMVYLQKENIIDESGMPKERFSAEFPKEGPSILRIQQVVRGDSAAYFCASSPWSTNTGELFFGEGSRLTVL.

This chain links TRBV10-3 with TRBJ2-1; TRBD2 agrees at 14 bases. The V segment lost 0 bases and the J segment 9 bases; nucleotides outside the gene matches: 1. Germline-derived CDR1 and CDR2 are ENHRY and SYGVKD. CDR3 length: 15 amino acids. CDR3 sequence (DNA): TGTGCCATCAGTGAGTCGACTAGCGGGGGGGCTGAGCAGTTCTTC. This encodes CAISESTSGGAEQFF.

The chain uses TRBV9 and TRBJ2-2; D remains ambiguous. Germline V lookup: CDR1 SGDLS, CDR2 YYNGEE. The CDR3 sequence is 13 residues long. With 0 bases removed from V and 4 bases from J, the gap between germline ends came to 4 bases. The CDR3 sequence is CASSVVSTGELFF. The CDR3 coding sequence is TGTGCCAGCAGCGTAGTCAGCACCGGGGAGCTGTTTTTT.

This sequence joins TRBV19 and TRBJ2-3; weak D call: TRBD1 (5 bases). Trimming left V 6 bases short and J 6 bases short, with 19 bases between. The CDR3 is made up of 15 amino acids. Germline V gene sequence: CDR1 LNHDA, CDR2 SQIVND (reference sequence). The CDR3 is CASSILQDPEDTQYF. The CDR3 DNA sequence: TGTGCCAGTAGCATACTACAGGACCCAGAGGATACGCAGTATTTT.

The chain joins TRBV5-1 to TRBJ1-2; D gene uncertain. Deletions cut 0 bases from V and 4 bases from J, with 13 bases between. This CDR3 has 15 residues. CDR1 is SGHRS and CDR2 is YFSETQ in the germline V gene. The CDR3 sequence: CASSLDEGGGYGYTF. CDR3 DNA: TGCGCCAGCAGCTTGGACGAGGGAGGAGGCTATGGCTACACCTTC.

J is TRBJ2-3 and V is TRBV27; 7 bases agree with TRBD1. The CDR3 is 17 residues long. From germline, CDR1 is MNHEY and CDR2 SMNVEV (reference sequence). After removal of 6 bases from V and 1 base from J, the junction contained 13 bases not matched to a gene. In DNA form, the CDR3 reads TGTGCCAGCAGCCTCGGGGCCTACAGGGGCGGCACAGATACGCAGTATTTT. It codes for CASSLGAYRGGTDTQYF.

This sequence joins TRBV3-1 (or the pseudogene TRBV3-2) and TRBJ2-7; the D is unclear. The CDR3 has 14 residues. V lost 0 bases and J lost 8, with 14 bases in between. In germline, CDR1 is LGHDT, CDR2 YNNKEL (reference sequence). CDR3 sequence: CASSQDKVQLKQYF. DNA of the CDR3: TGTGCCAGCAGCCAAGATAAGGTACAGCTAAAGCAGTACTTC.

With regard to this clone: An end of the junction differs from the germline gene, which may be a read error. The chain combines TRBV7-2 with TRBJ2-3, with D possibly TRBD1 on 5 matching bases. The CDR3 extends over 14 amino acids. Germline CDR1 SGHTA, CDR2 FQGNSA. The CDR3 coding sequence is TGTGCCAGCAGCTTAGGGACACCGACAGCTACGCAGTATTTT. As protein: CASSLGTPTATQYF.

The CDR3 nucleotides read TGTGCCATCAGTGAGCCCGGGACAGGGGCTTGGCCTGAAGCTTTCTTT. It encodes CAISEPGTGAWPEAFF. The V call is TRBV10-3, the J call TRBJ1-1; 10 bases map to TRBD1. Germline V gene data show CDR1 as ENHRY and CDR2 as SYGVKD. The ends lost 2 bases at V and 6 bases at J; junction bases unmatched: 9. This CDR3 region has 16 residues.

The V call is TRBV29-1, the J call TRBJ1-1, with TRBD1 as a possible D gene (6 bases). This CDR3 comprises 14 residues. Germline-derived CDR1 and CDR2 are SQVTM and ANQGSEA. With 7 bases removed from V and 1 base from J, the gap between germline ends came to 16 bases. CDR3 amino acids: CSAATRGPNTEAFF. CDR3 in DNA: TGCAGCGCAGCAACCCGGGGGCCGAACACTGAAGCTTTCTTT.

The gene calls are TRBV7-9 and TRBJ2-1, with a tentative D call TRBD1 (6 bases). Germline values: CDR1 SEHNR, CDR2 FQNEAQ (reference sequence). The CDR3 spans 17 residues. Trimming left V 5 bases short and J 0 bases short, with 17 bases between. CDR3 sequence reads: CASSEPPGTPSYNEQFF. CDR3 in DNA: TGTGCCAGCAGCGAGCCCCCCGGGACACCCTCCTACAATGAGCAGTTCTTC.

The chain has TRBV7-3 and TRBJ1-1, with D hard to call. This CDR3 is built from 14 residues. Trimming cost V 3 bases and J 1 base, with 9 bases left between them. The germline CDR1 and CDR2 sequences are SGHTA and FQGTGA. CDR3 protein: CASSLVGPNTEAFF. The CDR3, as DNA: TGTGCCAGCAGCTTGGTGGGCCCGAACACTGAAGCTTTCTTT. The complete variable domain, with remaining parts taken from reference TRBV7-3 and TRBJ1-1, reads GAGVSQTPSNKVTEKGKYVELRCDPISGHTALYWYRQSLGQGPEFLIYFQGTGAADDSGLPNDRFFAVRPEGSVSTLKIQRTERGDSAVYLCASSLVGPNTEAFFGQGTRLTVV.

The CDR3 sequence: CASRPSGGALQTQYF. CDR3 in DNA: TGTGCCAGCAGACCTAGCGGGGGGGCCCTACAGACCCAGTACTTC. The rearrangement links TRBV28 to TRBJ2-5; TRBD2 aligns across 12 bases. With 6 bases clipped from V and 6 bases from J, the junction kept 8 bases outside the gene matches. This CDR3 is built from 15 residues. Germline CDR1 is MDHEN and CDR2 is SYDVKM.

The chain carries TRBV19 and TRBJ1-3; no definite D call. The CDR3 is made up of 15 amino acids. Trimming left V 3 bases short and J 0 bases short, with 9 bases between. From germline, CDR1 is LNHDA and CDR2 SQIVND (reference sequence). The CDR3 spells CASSMTDFSGNTIYF. For the CDR3, the DNA is TGTGCCAGTAGTATGACGGACTTCTCTGGAAACACCATATATTTT.

The chain joins TRBV4-3 to TRBJ1-2; D not resolved. Trimming took 1 base from V and 4 from J, leaving 7 bases between them. The CDR3 loop spans 13 amino acids. The germline V gene has CDR1 LGHNA and CDR2 YSLEER. In DNA, the CDR3 is TGCGCCAGCAGCCAAGCAGGCTCCTATGGCTACACCTTC. Its protein is CASSQAGSYGYTF.

The genes are TRBV2 and TRBJ1-5, with unresolved D. The V end lost 3 bases, the J end lost 0 bases, and 12 bases lay between the germline ends. The V gene's germline CDR1 is SNHLY and CDR2 FYNNEI. The CDR3 sequence is 16 residues long. CDR3 residues: CASSDWGFNSNQPQHF. As DNA, the CDR3 is TGTGCCAGCAGTGATTGGGGTTTTAATAGCAATCAGCCCCAGCATTTT.

The V gene is TRBV4-1, the J gene TRBJ2-7, with TRBD1 matching over 8 bases. Per the germline V gene, CDR1 is MGHRA and CDR2 is YSYEKL. The ends lost 4 bases at V and 0 bases at J; junction bases unmatched: 8. The CDR3 length is 16 residues. CDR3 in amino acids: CASSLGQGGTSYEQYF. CDR3 nucleotides: TGCGCCAGCAGCCTAGGACAGGGAGGTACCTCCTACGAGCAGTACTTC.

The chain is built from TRBV7-3 and TRBJ2-7; either TRBD1 or TRBD2 may supply D (5 bases each). This CDR3 is built from 15 residues. Trimming pared 6 bases from V and 4 bases from J, leaving 19 bases between. Germline CDR1 reads SGHTA; CDR2 reads FQGTGA. The CDR3: CASSHGTAPRYEQYF. CDR3 nucleotides: TGTGCCAGCAGTCACGGGACGGCCCCTCGTTACGAGCAGTACTTC.

The CDR3: CASSSSPGPLSGANVLTF. DNA of the CDR3: TGTGCCAGCAGTTCATCCCCGGGACCCCTCTCTGGGGCCAACGTCCTGACTTTC. The chain recombines TRBV27 with TRBJ2-6; D may be TRBD1 or TRBD2 (5 bases each). CDR3 length: 18 amino acids. Germline V CDR1 and CDR2: MNHEY, SMNVEV (reference sequence). Trimming stripped 4 bases from V and 0 bases from J, with 16 bases between.

The chain combines TRBV19 with TRBJ2-7, with 9 bases fitting TRBD1. Germline trimming cut 5 bases from V and 4 bases from J; bases unmatched to any gene: 9. Germline V gene lookup returns CDR1 LNHDA and CDR2 SQIVND (reference sequence). There are 15 residues in the CDR3. The CDR3 nucleotides read TGTGCCAGTAGTTCGGCCGGGACAGGGTTTTACGAGCAGTACTTC. Translated: CASSSAGTGFYEQYF.

The chain employs TRBV19 and TRBJ2-7; 9 nucleotides line up with TRBD1. The CDR3 totals 13 residues. Germline assignment: CDR1 LNHDA and CDR2 SQIVND (reference sequence). Trimming took 8 bases from V and 5 from J; bases not matched to a gene: 7. CDR3 loop: CASSPGQGDEQYF. The CDR3 DNA sequence: TGTGCCAGTTCCCCGGGACAGGGCGACGAGCAGTACTTC. The full variable domain, completed using reference TRBV19 and TRBJ2-7, is DGGITQSPKYLFRKEGQNVTLSCEQNLNHDAMYWYRQDPGQGLRLIYYSQIVNDFQKGDIAEGYSVSREKKESFPLTVTSAQKNPTAFYLCASSPGQGDEQYFGPGTRLTVT.

To note about this clone: It is likely a read error, because the conserved phenylalanine at the end of the CDR3 is missing. No DNA is shown, since the ends of the CDR3 on it are uncertain; the CDR3 is the one TCRdb lists. The chain employs TRBV30 and TRBJ1-1; TRBD1 reflects the table's D call only, with no check against the DNA. Termini included, the CDR3 measures 12 amino acids. Germline V gene sequence: CDR1 GTSNPN, CDR2 SVGIG (reference sequence). The CDR3 protein is CACQPPQGLRFH.

DNA of the CDR3: TGTGCCTGGGACAACAGGGAAAGCAATCAGCCCCAGCATTTT. As protein: CAWDNRESNQPQHF. The chain employs TRBV30 and TRBJ1-5; a weak D match, TRBD1 (6 bases). Per the germline V gene, CDR1 is GTSNPN and CDR2 is SVGIG (reference sequence). The CDR3 has 14 residues. Trimming pared 5 bases from V and 1 base from J, leaving 12 bases between.

This chain joins TRBV11-2 and TRBJ2-7; TRBD1 agrees at 11 bases. This CDR3 is built from 14 residues. CDR1 and CDR2 (germline): SGHAT, FQNNGV. J was trimmed by 3 bases and V by 6 bases; bases with no gene match: 4. The CDR3 loop reads CASRGQGEGYEQYF. CDR3 coding DNA: TGTGCCAGCAGGGGACAGGGGGAAGGCTACGAGCAGTACTTC.

The chain employs TRBV5-5 and TRBJ2-7; D possibly matches TRBD1 or TRBD2 (6 bases each). V lost 1 base to trimming and J lost 0 bases, with 14 bases between them. The CDR3 covers 16 residues. CDR1 is SGHKS, CDR2 YYEKEE, per germline (reference sequence). The CDR3 loop reads CASSLSTGRSSYEQYF. DNA for the CDR3: TGTGCCAGCAGCTTGTCTACAGGGAGGAGCTCCTACGAGCAGTACTTC. Based on the CDR3 plus reference TRBV5-5 and TRBJ2-7, the full variable domain is DAGVTQSPTHLIKTRGQQVTLRCSPISGHKSVSWYQQVLGQGPQFIFQYYEKEERGRGNFPDRFSARQFPNYSSELNVNALLLGDSALYLCASSLSTGRSSYEQYFGPGTRLTVT.

This chain joins TRBV19 and TRBJ1-5; TRBD1 matches 8 bases. CDR3 length: 17 amino acids. Germline assignment: CDR1 LNHDA and CDR2 SQIVND (reference sequence). Trimming took 6 bases from V and 0 from J; bases not matched to a gene: 10. The CDR3 sequence: CASSPRQGTGSNQPQHF. CDR3 sequence (DNA): TGTGCCAGTAGCCCACGACAGGGGACGGGTAGCAATCAGCCCCAGCATTTT. The whole variable domain, filled in from reference TRBV19 and TRBJ1-5, reads DGGITQSPKYLFRKEGQNVTLSCEQNLNHDAMYWYRQDPGQGLRLIYYSQIVNDFQKGDIAEGYSVSREKKESFPLTVTSAQKNPTAFYLCASSPRQGTGSNQPQHFGDGTRLSIL.